This T cell receptor beta chain was captured in a study of CD8+ T cells in alopecia areata. On the study more broadly: Tofacitinib was given for 6 to 18 months, then stopped for 6 months. Broader study findings: Higher clonality and more expanded CD8+ clones appeared in lesional than normal scalp. Tofacitinib produced a significant decrease in scalp clonality and in expanded CD8+ clones among the top 100. One nonresponder leaves baseline CD8+ expansion's link to response uncertain.

The treatment denotes: oral pan-JAK inhibitor, 5-10 mg twice daily. Worth noting for this clone: Its antigen is undetermined.

The authors extracted RNA and reverse transcribed it into cDNA as the sequencing template. Libraries were prepared by immunoSEQ multiplex PCR; TCRdb keeps only in-frame clonotypes and omits some of them. The sample has about 99,000 clones, 80% to 90% seen once. The CDR3 contains 12 residues. The germline V gene has CDR1 SNHLY and CDR2 FYNNEI. This sequence was found in a human donor with alopecia areata. Sequencing used CD8+ T cells sorted from blood, obtained at week 34, from a patient treated with tofacitinib. This rearrangement joins TRBV2 to TRBJ1-1; D not certain. CDR3: CVEAGAYTEAFF. The CDR3 region has the DNA TGTGTCGAGGCCGGCGCTTACACTGAAGCTTTCTTT.